The sequence of this T cell receptor beta chain was determined in a study of CD8 T cells in Susac syndrome (dated by TCRdb to about 2019). About the full investigation: Repertoire sequencing was used to test whether CD8+ T cell activation and differentiation in Susac syndrome was antigen driven. CD8+ T cell repertoire clonality was compared between fewer than 13 healthy donors, approximately 14 Susac syndrome patients and around 16 multiple sclerosis patients.

From cysteine to phenylalanine, the CDR3 is 16 amino acids long. Only the CDR3 region is kept as DNA, spanning 48 bases read in frame from base 1. Ends trimmed: V by 10 bases, J by 6 bases; bases unmatched to a gene: 15. From a lookup of the germline V gene, CDR1 and CDR2 are MNHNS and SASEGT. Peripheral blood CD8+ and CD4+ T cells from healthy donors, Susac syndrome patients and multiple sclerosis patients were profiled using high-throughput TCR beta sequencing. Multiple sclerosis controls were treatment-naive patients with stable or active relapsing-remitting disease fulfilling revised McDonald criteria. CD8+ TEMRA cells were enriched by FACS, while bulk CD8+ and CD4+ T cells were purified by magnetic negative isolation. Blood was collected in EDTA tubes and processed within 24 hours, with PBMCs isolated through density gradient centrifugation. PBMCs destined for TCR sequencing were cryopreserved in liquid nitrogen and later thawed in a 37 °C water bath. The sorted or isolated CD4+, CD8+ and CD8+ TEMRA cells reached a purity of at least 90%.

RNA was extracted using the RNeasy kit, and about 0.45 to 1 ug of the RNA was reverse transcribed with random hexamers. The immunoSEQ multiplex PCR assay, which covers 54 Vbeta and 13 Jbeta segments, was used to amplify TCR beta CDR3 regions. PCR amplification bias was corrected using a synthetic template baseline for primer optimization and computational correction. The authors' analysis ran thus. Reads were annotated to V, D and J genes according to IMGT and were analyzed with immunoSEQ Analyzer, with only productive sequences retained. Clonality was computed as one minus Shannon entropy normalized by log2 of the number of productive unique sequences. For each patient and control, public and private clones were evaluated within the 100 most prevalent clones. A clone was defined as Susac-specific if it was absent from the healthy and MS cohorts, from 1052 published viral clones and from other ImmuneACCESS disease sequences. In-frame beta chains were kept once TCRdb had trimmed the public reads at Q25 with fastp and called clones with MiXCR. For every CDR3 protein sequence, its rows merge into one entry that carries the most common genes and DNA. These V and J calls derive from TCRdb rather than the authors' analysis. The sample has around 130,000 distinct CDR3 sequences on record, 65% to 90% of them singletons. The ten largest make up approximately 0.51% of the sample.

Remarks on this clonotype: No cognate antigen has been identified for it. The sample holds no much larger clone one base away, and base qualities are not on file.

What the study reported, not specific to this receptor: The number of individuals in the TCR sequencing and HLA analysis was recognized as being relatively small.

The TCR sequence derives from a human donor with multiple sclerosis. The chain is assembled from TRBV6-1 and TRBJ2-1, with 10 bases matching TRBD2. The sample comprised CD8+ T cells from PBMCs. The CDR3 here reads CAINLAGVATANEQFF. The DNA reads as follows: TGTGCCATCAACCTAGCGGGAGTTGCCACTGCCAATGAGCAGTTCTTC.